A single T cell receptor beta chain is shown here with its context. As yet, its antigen is unknown. Germline V gene data show CDR1 as DFQATT and CDR2 as SNEGSKA (reference sequence). The CDR3 runs 15 residues. Germline trimming cut 3 bases from V and 7 bases from J; bases unmatched to any gene: 10. Individual cDNA molecules received unique molecular identifiers in the library. TCRdb fed the RACE reads into MiXCR, producing one record per CDR3 protein. The table includes about 74,000 distinct CDR3 sequences, less than 15% detected once. The time point: pre-sensitization, week 0. The treatment here: therapeutic diphenylcyclopropenone sensitization with weekly scalp DPC. The donor pool consisted of alopecia patients aged 18 to 70 years, considered suitable for DPC. This specimen belongs to a study of human T cells and chemical hapten exposure. Overall study findings and caveats: TCRs at high frequency, those above 1 in 1000, did not change with DPC sensitization. Expanded TCR sets contained significantly more large CDR3 similarity clusters than controls.

The input for sequencing was whole blood, taken in connection with sensitization to the hapten diphenylcyclopropenone (DPC). The TCR comes from a woman in her fifties or sixties with alopecia areata. Some clones in this sample may be carry-over from other donors' samples. The chain joins TRBV20-1 to TRBJ2-7, with 12 bases fitting TRBD2. The CDR3 nucleotides read TGCAGTGCTAGCTCTTCTAGCGGGAGGGCCGAAGAGCAGTACTTC. This codes for CSASSSSGRAEEQYF.